Described below is a single TCR beta chain sequence and its context. Original data processing: Nucleated cell number was recorded as an estimate derived from reference gene primer amplification. Data came from immunoSEQ multiplex PCR; TCRdb stores just in-frame clones and leaves some out. For V, J and clone size, that table is used; D and trimming come from the DNA. This table holds 70,000 or so clones, more than 75% found once. This specimen comes from a study of blood T cell repertoires in COVID-19. This TCR came from a man in his forties with COVID-19, enrolled during active disease. Specimen: peripheral blood.

DNA of the CDR3: TGTGCCAGTATTTTAGACAGGGGAGTCACTGAAGCTTTCTTT. It specifies CASILDRGVTEAFF. The chain carries TRBV19 and TRBJ1-1; TRBD1 aligns across 8 bases. The V segment lost 7 bases and the J segment 4 bases; nucleotides outside the gene matches: 8. The CDR3 has 14 amino acids. Looked up from germline, CDR1 is LNHDA and CDR2 is SQIVND (reference sequence).